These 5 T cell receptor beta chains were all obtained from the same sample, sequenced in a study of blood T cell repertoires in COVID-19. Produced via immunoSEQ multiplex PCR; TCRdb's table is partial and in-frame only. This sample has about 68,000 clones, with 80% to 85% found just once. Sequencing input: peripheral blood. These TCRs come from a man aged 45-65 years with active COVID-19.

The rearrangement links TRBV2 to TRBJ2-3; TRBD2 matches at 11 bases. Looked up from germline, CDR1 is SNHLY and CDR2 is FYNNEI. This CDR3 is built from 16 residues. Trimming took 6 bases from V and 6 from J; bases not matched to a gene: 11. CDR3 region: CASSEGLAESGDTQYF. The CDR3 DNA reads TGTGCCAGCAGCGAGGGACTAGCGGAGTCAGGGGATACGCAGTATTTT.

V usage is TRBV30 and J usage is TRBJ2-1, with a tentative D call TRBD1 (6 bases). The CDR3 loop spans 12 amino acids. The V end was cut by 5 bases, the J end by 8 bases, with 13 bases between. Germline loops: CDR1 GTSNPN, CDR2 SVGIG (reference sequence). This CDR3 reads CAWEIQGYEQFF. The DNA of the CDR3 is TGTGCCTGGGAGATACAGGGTTATGAGCAGTTCTTC.

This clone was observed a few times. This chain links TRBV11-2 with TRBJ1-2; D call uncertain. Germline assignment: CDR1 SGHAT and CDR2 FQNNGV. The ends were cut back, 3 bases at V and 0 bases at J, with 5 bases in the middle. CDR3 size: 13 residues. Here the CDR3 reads CASSLEANYGYTF. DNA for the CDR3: TGTGCCAGCAGCTTGGAGGCTAACTATGGCTACACCTTC.

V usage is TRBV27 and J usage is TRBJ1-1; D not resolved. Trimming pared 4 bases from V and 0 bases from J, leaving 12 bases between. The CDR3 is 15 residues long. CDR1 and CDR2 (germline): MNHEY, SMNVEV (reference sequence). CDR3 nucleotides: TGTGCCAGCAGTTGGTCGGGATTCATGAACACTGAAGCTTTCTTT. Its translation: CASSWSGFMNTEAFF.

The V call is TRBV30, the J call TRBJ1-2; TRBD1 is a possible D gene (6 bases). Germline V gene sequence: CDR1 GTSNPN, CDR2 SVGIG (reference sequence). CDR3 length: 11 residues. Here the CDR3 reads CAGGRDLGYTF. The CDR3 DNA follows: TGTGCTGGGGGCAGGGATCTTGGCTACACCTTC.